The sequence of this T cell receptor (beta chain) was determined in a study of human T cells and chemical hapten exposure. Study overall: In the approximately 24-week study, patients were dosed weekly with diphenylcyclopropenone on the scalp throughout. Findings and caveats of the study: Expanded TCRs produced significantly more large CDR3 similarity clusters than controls did.

The CDR3 runs 13 residues. V was clipped by 0 bases and J by 9 bases, with 10 bases between them. Germline V CDR1 and CDR2: SGHRS, YFSETQ. Time point indicated: patch test 1, 2 weeks after DPC sensitization. Treatment reported: therapeutic diphenylcyclopropenone sensitization with weekly scalp DPC. RNA extraction used unfractionated whole blood as the source of total RNA. Every donor had alopecia and was 18 to 70 years old; all were suitable for DPC. This clonotype has just a few counts. What it binds is unknown. Each CDR3 protein is one row after TCRdb ran MiXCR on the RACE reads. The repertoire holds some 52,000 distinct CDR3 sequences, with 11% as singletons.

The chain employs TRBV5-1 and TRBJ2-1; D tentatively reads TRBD1 or TRBD2 (5 bases each). The sequence was obtained from a woman in her forties with alopecia areata. Some clones in this sample may be carry-over from other donors' samples. The specimen comprised whole blood, sampled in connection with sensitization to the hapten diphenylcyclopropenone (DPC). The CDR3 nucleotides read TGCGCCAGCAGCTTGGCCATGGGGGTTGAGCAGTTCTTC. It codes for CASSLAMGVEQFF.